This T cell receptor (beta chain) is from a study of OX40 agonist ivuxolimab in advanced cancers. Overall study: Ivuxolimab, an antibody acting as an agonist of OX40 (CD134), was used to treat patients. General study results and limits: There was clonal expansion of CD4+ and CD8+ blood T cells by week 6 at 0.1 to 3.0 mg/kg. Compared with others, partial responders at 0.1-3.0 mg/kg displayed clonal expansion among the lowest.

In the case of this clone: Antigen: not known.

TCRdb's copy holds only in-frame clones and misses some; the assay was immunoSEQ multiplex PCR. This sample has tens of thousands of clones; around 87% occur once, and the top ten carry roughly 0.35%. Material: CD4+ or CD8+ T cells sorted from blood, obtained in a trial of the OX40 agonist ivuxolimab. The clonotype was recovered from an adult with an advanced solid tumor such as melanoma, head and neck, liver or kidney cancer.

CDR3 in amino acids: CASSRGSSQETQYF. CDR3 DNA: TGTGCCAGCTCAAGGGGCAGTTCCCAAGAGACCCAGTACTTC. The V call is TRBV7-6, the J call TRBJ2-5; D may be TRBD1 (5 bases). Germline V gene data show CDR1 as SGHVS and CDR2 as FNYEAQ. Trimming removed 8 bases from V and 1 base from J, with 14 bases in between. CDR3 size: 14 residues.